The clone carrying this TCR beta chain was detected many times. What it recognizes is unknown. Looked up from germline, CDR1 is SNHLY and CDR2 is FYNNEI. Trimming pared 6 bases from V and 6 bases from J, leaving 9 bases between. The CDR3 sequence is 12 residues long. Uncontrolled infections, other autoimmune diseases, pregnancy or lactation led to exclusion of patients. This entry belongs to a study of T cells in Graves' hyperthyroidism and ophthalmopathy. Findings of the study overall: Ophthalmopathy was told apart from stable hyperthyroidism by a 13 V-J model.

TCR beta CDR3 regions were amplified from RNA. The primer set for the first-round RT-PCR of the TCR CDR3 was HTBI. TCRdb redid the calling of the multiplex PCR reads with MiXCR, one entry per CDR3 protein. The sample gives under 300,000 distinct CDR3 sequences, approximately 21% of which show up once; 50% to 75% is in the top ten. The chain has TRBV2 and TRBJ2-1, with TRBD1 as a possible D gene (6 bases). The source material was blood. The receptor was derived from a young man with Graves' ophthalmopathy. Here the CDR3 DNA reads TGTGCCAGCAGGGACAGAGCCAATGAGCAGTTCTTC. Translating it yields CASRDRANEQFF.